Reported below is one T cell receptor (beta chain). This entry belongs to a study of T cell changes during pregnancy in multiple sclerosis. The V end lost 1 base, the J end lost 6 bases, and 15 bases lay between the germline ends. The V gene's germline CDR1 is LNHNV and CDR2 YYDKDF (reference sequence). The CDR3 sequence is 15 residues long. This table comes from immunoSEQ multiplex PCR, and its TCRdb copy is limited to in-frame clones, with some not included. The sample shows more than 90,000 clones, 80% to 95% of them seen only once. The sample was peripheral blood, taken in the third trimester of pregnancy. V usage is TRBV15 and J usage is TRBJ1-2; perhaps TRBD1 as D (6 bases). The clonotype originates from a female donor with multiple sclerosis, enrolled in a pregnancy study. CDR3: CATSRVGGAKDGYTF. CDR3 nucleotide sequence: TGTGCCACCAGCAGAGTGGGGGGGGCGAAAGATGGCTACACCTTC.